These 26 T cell receptor beta chains originate from one sample sequenced in a study of identical twins. A single record per CDR3 protein comes from TCRdb applying MiXCR to the 5' RACE reads. The sample records 700,000 or so distinct CDR3 sequences, about 9.4% being singletons. These same data were also listed under a study on yellow fever vaccine responses in identical twins.

Sequenced: PBMCs. These receptors were obtained from a woman aged 18-29 years in good health.

V gene TRBV12-3 or TRBV12-4 combines with J gene TRBJ2-3; maybe TRBD1 (6 bases). V lost 6 bases and J 0 bases, leaving 16 bases between the germline ends. The CDR3 has 16 residues. CDR3 sequence: CASSPGERASTDTQYF. The CDR3 DNA reads as TGTGCCAGCAGCCCAGGGGAAAGGGCTAGCACAGATACGCAGTATTTT.

This clonotype was recorded at least ten times. The rearrangement uses TRBV12-3 or TRBV12-4 and TRBJ2-2; the D gene is possibly TRBD1 (6 bases). V lost 6 bases and J 4 bases, leaving 15 bases between the germline ends. The CDR3 consists of 15 residues. The DNA of the CDR3 is TGTGCCAGCAGGGCGGCAGGGGTCGGCACCGGGGAGCTGTTTTTT. Translating gives CASRAAGVGTGELFF.

There are many counts of this clonotype. The J gene is TRBJ2-1, the V gene TRBV14; D call uncertain. With 6 bases removed from V and 3 bases from J, the gap between germline ends came to 6 bases. The CDR3 has 12 residues. Germline V CDR1 and CDR2: SGHDN, FVKESK. CDR3 residues: CASSGDYNEQFF. CDR3 bases: TGTGCCAGCAGTGGGGACTACAATGAGCAGTTCTTC. Filled out from reference TRBV14 and TRBJ2-1, the complete variable domain reads EAGVTQFPSHSVIEKGQTVTLRCDPISGHDNLYWYRRVMGKEIKFLLHFVKESKQDESGMPNNRFLAERTGGTYSTLKVQPAELEDSGVYFCASSGDYNEQFFGPGTRLTVL.

This clonotype has only a few counts. The chain has TRBV29-1 and TRBJ2-7; possibly TRBD2 for D (6 bases). The CDR3 is 13 amino acids. From germline, CDR1 is SQVTM and CDR2 ANQGSEA. Between the trimmed V and J ends, which lost 1 base and 5 bases, there was a span of 12 bases. DNA for the CDR3: TGCAGCGTTGAAGCGGGAGTAGGGCACGAGCAGTACTTC. Its protein is CSVEAGVGHEQYF.

Note on this clonotype: One end of the junction does not line up with germline, which may come from a read error. The V call is TRBV6-4, the J call TRBJ2-2, with 12 bases aligning to TRBD2. Germline V gene sequence: CDR1 MRHNA, CDR2 SNTAGT. The CDR3 is 19 amino acids. This chain's CDR3 is CTSSPGTSGRSMNTGELFF. The CDR3 coding sequence is TGTACCAGCAGTCCCGGGACTAGCGGGCGGTCCATGAACACCGGGGAGCTGTTTTTT.

This clonotype was observed a few times. The chain couples TRBV7-9 to TRBJ2-3; D perhaps matches TRBD2 (6 bases). Germline V lookup: CDR1 SEHNR, CDR2 FQNEAQ (reference sequence). This CDR3 has 14 residues. The ends were cut back, 0 bases at V and 5 bases at J, with 9 bases in the middle. CDR3 in DNA: TGTGCCAGCAGCTTAGCCTTGGGGGGAGATACGCAGTATTTT. Its protein is CASSLALGGDTQYF. The full variable domain, rest sourced from reference TRBV7-9 and TRBJ2-3, is DTGVSQNPRHKITKRGQNVTFRCDPISEHNRLYWYRQTLGQGPEFLTYFQNEAQLEKSRLLSDRFSAERPKGSFSTLEIQRTEQGDSAMYLCASSLALGGDTQYFGPGTRLTVL.

There are many counts of this clonotype. V and J are TRBV20-1 and TRBJ2-1, with D possibly called TRBD1 or TRBD2 (5 bases each). V was shortened by 0 bases and J by 5 bases, with 8 bases between the two germline ends. This CDR3 comprises 13 residues. CDR1 and CDR2 (germline): DFQATT, SNEGSKA (reference sequence). The CDR3 DNA sequence: TGCAGTGCTAGAGATCAGGGACACAATGAGCAGTTCTTC. It specifies CSARDQGHNEQFF.

This clonotype was picked up a small number of times. The genes are TRBV20-1 and TRBJ2-1, with a possible D match to TRBD1 (7 bases). CDR1 is DFQATT, CDR2 SNEGSKA, per germline (reference sequence). The CDR3 length is 15 residues. With 6 bases removed from V and 4 bases from J, the gap between germline ends came to 19 bases. DNA of the CDR3: TGCAGTGCGAAGAGGGGGGACAGTGGGTACAATGAGCAGTTCTTC. Protein product: CSAKRGDSGYNEQFF.

The chain employs TRBV7-8 and TRBJ2-7, with D perhaps being TRBD1 or TRBD2 (5 bases each). With 1 base removed from V and 6 bases from J, the gap between germline ends came to 13 bases. Germline V gives CDR1 SGHVS, CDR2 FQNEAQ. The CDR3 extends over 14 amino acids. The CDR3 DNA is TGTGCCAGCAGCTTAGGAGGGGACGCTTCCGAGCAGTACTTC. Protein: CASSLGGDASEQYF.

This clonotype was recorded at least ten times. The chain carries TRBV29-1 and TRBJ1-2, with a tentative D call TRBD1 (5 bases). Germline CDR1 SQVTM, CDR2 ANQGSEA. Trimming cost V 0 bases and J 5 bases, with 10 bases left between them. CDR3 length: 13 residues. The CDR3 DNA sequence: TGCAGCGTTGAAGATTTGGCAGGGTATGGCTACACCTTC. This gives the protein CSVEDLAGYGYTF.

Ten or more counts support this clonotype. The J gene is TRBJ2-2, the V gene TRBV7-2, with D possibly being TRBD1 (6 bases). The CDR3 contains 14 residues. Per germline, CDR1 SGHTA and CDR2 FQGNSA. Trimming cost V 5 bases and J 5 bases, with 12 bases left between them. CDR3 nucleotides: TGTGCCAGCAGCCTAACAGGGTTAACCGGGGAGCTGTTTTTT. Translating it yields CASSLTGLTGELFF.

The chain combines TRBV7-9 with TRBJ2-7; 12 nucleotides agree with TRBD2. This CDR3 region has 16 residues. V lost 4 bases and J lost 2; bases outside the gene matches: 6. CDR1 SEHNR and CDR2 FQNEAQ come from the germline V gene (reference sequence). The CDR3 DNA reads as TGTGCCAGCAGCTCGCCGACTAGCGGGGGCCCCTACGAGCAGTACTTC. It specifies CASSSPTSGGPYEQYF.

The chain is built from TRBV29-1 and TRBJ2-7, with D maybe TRBD2 (6 bases). The germline V and J ends were trimmed by 2 bases and 6 bases, with 14 bases remaining between them. The CDR3 totals 13 residues. CDR1 is SQVTM and CDR2 is ANQGSEA in the germline V gene. CDR3 in DNA: TGCAGCGTTGAAACACTAGCTGATGGCGAGCAGTACTTC. As protein: CSVETLADGEQYF.

The chain links TRBV28 to TRBJ2-5; D possibly uses TRBD1 or TRBD2 (6 bases each). The CDR3 sequence is 14 residues long. Trimming pared 5 bases from V and 5 bases from J, leaving 15 bases between. Germline-derived CDR1 and CDR2 are MDHEN and SYDVKM. CDR3 in amino acids: CASSPSGAWETQYF. CDR3 DNA sequence: TGTGCCAGCAGTCCCTCGGGGGCCTGGGAGACCCAGTACTTC.

In this sample, this clonotype turned up a few times. The V gene is TRBV28, the J gene TRBJ2-5; D call uncertain. Germline V gene sequence: CDR1 MDHEN, CDR2 SYDVKM. The V end lost 4 bases, the J end lost 4 bases, and 16 bases lay between the germline ends. The CDR3 extends over 15 amino acids. CDR3 protein: CASSSHRVHAETQYF. CDR3 coding DNA: TGTGCCAGCAGTTCTCACCGAGTTCATGCAGAGACCCAGTACTTC. The complete variable domain, with remaining parts taken from reference TRBV28 and TRBJ2-5, reads DVKVTQSSRYLVKRTGEKVFLECVQDMDHENMFWYRQDPGLGLRLIYFSYDVKMKEKGDIPEGYSVSREKKERFSLILESASTNQTSMYLCASSSHRVHAETQYFGPGTRLLVL.

The chain recombines TRBV20-1 with TRBJ2-1; D ambiguous. Per the germline V gene, CDR1 is DFQATT and CDR2 is SNEGSKA (reference sequence). This CDR3 has 13 amino acids. Trimming removed 5 bases at V and 1 base at J, with 9 bases between. DNA for the CDR3: TGCAGTGCTGACCGAAGTTCCTACAATGAGCAGTTCTTC. The encoded protein is CSADRSSYNEQFF.

This clonotype was observed a few times. J is TRBJ1-5 and V is TRBV18, with D possibly matching TRBD1 (5 bases). The CDR3 sequence is 16 residues long. V was pared by 6 bases and J by 0 bases, with 15 bases between. Germline CDR1 reads KGHSH; CDR2 reads LQKENI. CDR3 in amino acids: CASSRGTAYSNQPQHF. The CDR3 nucleotides read TGTGCCAGCTCTAGAGGGACGGCATATAGCAATCAGCCCCAGCATTTT.

V usage is TRBV7-2 and J usage is TRBJ1-1; weak D call: TRBD1 (5 bases). Germline V gene sequence: CDR1 SGHTA, CDR2 FQGNSA. The CDR3 covers 12 residues. V was shortened by 6 bases and J by 11 bases, with 16 bases between the two germline ends. As DNA, the CDR3 is TGTGCCAGCAGAATTCGGGGACTGGGGGCTTTCTTT. Translating it yields CASRIRGLGAFF.

The chain links TRBV7-9 to TRBJ2-3, with 9 positions matching TRBD2. The trim removed 6 bases at V and 5 bases at J, leaving 9 bases unmatched. The CDR3 has 15 residues. The germline V gene has CDR1 SEHNR and CDR2 FQNEAQ (reference sequence). The CDR3 reads CASSPLAGIGDTQYF. CDR3 coding DNA: TGTGCCAGCAGTCCCCTAGCGGGGATTGGAGATACGCAGTATTTT.

This clonotype has more than one count but fewer than ten. The chain has TRBV29-1 and TRBJ1-2; no firm D call. The germline gives CDR1 SQVTM, CDR2 ANQGSEA. V lost 4 bases and J lost 4, with 7 bases in between. There are 11 residues in the CDR3. CDR3: CSVAVAYGYTF. The CDR3 DNA sequence: TGCAGCGTTGCGGTGGCCTATGGCTACACCTTC. The whole variable domain, remainder taken from reference TRBV29-1 and TRBJ1-2, is SAVISQKPSRDICQRGTSLTIQCQVDSQVTMMFWYRQQPGQSLTLIATANQGSEATYESGFVIDKFPISRPNLTFSTLTVSNMSPEDSSIYLCSVAVAYGYTFGSGTRLTVV.

This clonotype came up many times. The V and J genes are TRBV15 and TRBJ2-1; D remains ambiguous. CDR3 length: 13 residues. The V gene's germline CDR1 is LNHNV and CDR2 YYDKDF (reference sequence). V gave up 4 bases and J gave up 5 bases, with 9 bases separating them. CDR3 nucleotides: TGTGCCACCAGCACCGCAATACACAATGAGCAGTTCTTC. As protein: CATSTAIHNEQFF.

The CDR3 nucleotides read TGTGCCAGCAGCCAAGCTCCGGGGGCGAACACCGGGGAGCTGTTTTTT. Residues: CASSQAPGANTGELFF. The chain couples TRBV5-6 to TRBJ2-2; tentative D call: TRBD2 (6 bases). Germline V gene data show CDR1 as SGHDT and CDR2 as YYEEEE. V was pared by 4 bases and J by 0 bases, with 13 bases between. This CDR3 contains 16 residues.

This clonotype showed up just a few times. DNA of the CDR3: TGTGCTAGTGCCGCCGCCCCGGGGATCCCCGGGGAGCTGTTTTTT. The encoded protein is CASAAAPGIPGELFF. J is TRBJ2-2 and V is TRBV12-5, with D perhaps matching TRBD2 (5 bases). This CDR3 has 15 amino acids. Trimming stripped 7 bases from V and 6 bases from J, with 18 bases between. Germline values: CDR1 LGHNT, CDR2 FRNRAP.

In this sample, this clonotype turned up a few times. The rearrangement links TRBV20-1 to TRBJ1-5, with D possibly being TRBD1 (6 bases). The germline gives CDR1 DFQATT, CDR2 SNEGSKA (reference sequence). The V end was cut by 1 base, the J end by 5 bases, with 21 bases between. The CDR3 runs to 17 residues. The CDR3 coding sequence is TGCAGTGCTAGAGCCGTGACGGGGGGCAAAAGGGATCAGCCCCAGCATTTT. Translating gives CSARAVTGGKRDQPQHF.

The rearrangement links TRBV11-2 to TRBJ2-7, with no clear D. The CDR3 is 13 amino acids. V was trimmed by 1 base and J by 4 bases, leaving 8 bases between them. Per the germline V gene, CDR1 is SGHAT and CDR2 is FQNNGV. DNA for the CDR3: TGTGCCAGCAGCTTAGGCCAGGTGTACGAGCAGTACTTC. Amino acid sequence: CASSLGQVYEQYF.

This clonotype was seen a handful of times. The CDR3 DNA reads TGCAGTCTTCTGCCCCTAGAGACCCAGTACTTC. Residues: CSLLPLETQYF. This chain joins TRBV20-1 and TRBJ2-5, with D unresolved. Germline CDR1 and CDR2: DFQATT and SNEGSKA (reference sequence). V lost 8 bases and J 4 bases, leaving 11 bases between the germline ends. The length of the CDR3 is 11 residues.